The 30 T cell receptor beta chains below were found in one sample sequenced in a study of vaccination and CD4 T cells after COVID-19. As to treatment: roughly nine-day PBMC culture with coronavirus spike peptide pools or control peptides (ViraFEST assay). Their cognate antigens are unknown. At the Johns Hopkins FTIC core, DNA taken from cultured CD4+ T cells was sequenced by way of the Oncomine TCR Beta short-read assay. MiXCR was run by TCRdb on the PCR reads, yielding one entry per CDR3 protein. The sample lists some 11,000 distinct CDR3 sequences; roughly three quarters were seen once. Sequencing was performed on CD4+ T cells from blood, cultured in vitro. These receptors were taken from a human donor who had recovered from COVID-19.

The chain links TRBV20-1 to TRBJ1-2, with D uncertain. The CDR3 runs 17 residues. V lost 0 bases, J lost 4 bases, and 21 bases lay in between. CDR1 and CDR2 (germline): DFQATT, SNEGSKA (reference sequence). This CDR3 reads CSARERKGPLISYGYTF. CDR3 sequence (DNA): TGCAGTGCTAGAGAGAGAAAGGGCCCCTTGATCAGCTATGGCTACACCTTC.

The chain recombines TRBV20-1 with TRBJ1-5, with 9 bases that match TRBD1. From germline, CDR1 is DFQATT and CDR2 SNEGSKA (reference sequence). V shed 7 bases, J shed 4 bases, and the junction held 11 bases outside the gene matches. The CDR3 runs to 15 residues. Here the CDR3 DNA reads TGCAGTGTTAATGTAGGGGGGACAGGGAATCAGCCCCAGCATTTT. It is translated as CSVNVGGTGNQPQHF.

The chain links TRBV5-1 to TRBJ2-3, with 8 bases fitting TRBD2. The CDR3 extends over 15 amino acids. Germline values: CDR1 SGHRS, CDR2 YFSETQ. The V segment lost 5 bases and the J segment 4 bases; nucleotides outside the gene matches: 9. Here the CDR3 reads CASREAGVGADTQYF. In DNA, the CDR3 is TGCGCCAGCAGGGAAGCGGGAGTTGGGGCAGATACGCAGTATTTT.

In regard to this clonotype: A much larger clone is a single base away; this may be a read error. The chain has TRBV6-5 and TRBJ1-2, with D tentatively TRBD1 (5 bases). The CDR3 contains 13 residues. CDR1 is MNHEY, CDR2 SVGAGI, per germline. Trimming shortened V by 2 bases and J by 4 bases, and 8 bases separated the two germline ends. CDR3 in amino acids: CASSYGAFYGYTF. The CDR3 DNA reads TGTGCCAGCAGTTACGGGGCGTTCTATGGCTACACCTTC.

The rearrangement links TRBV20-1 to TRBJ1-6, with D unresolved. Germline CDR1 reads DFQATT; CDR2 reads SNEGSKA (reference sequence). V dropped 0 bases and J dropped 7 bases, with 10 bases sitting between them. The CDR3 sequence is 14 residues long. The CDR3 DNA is TGCAGTGCTAGAGACCGGGCAACCAATTCACCCCTCCACTTT. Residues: CSARDRATNSPLHF.

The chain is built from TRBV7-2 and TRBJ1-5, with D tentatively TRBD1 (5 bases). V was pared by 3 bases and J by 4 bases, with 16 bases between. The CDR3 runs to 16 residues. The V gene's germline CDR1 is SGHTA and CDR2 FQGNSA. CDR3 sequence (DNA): TGTGCCAGCAGCTTCTTGACTAGGGGCCCAAATCAGCCCCAGCATTTT. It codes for CASSFLTRGPNQPQHF.

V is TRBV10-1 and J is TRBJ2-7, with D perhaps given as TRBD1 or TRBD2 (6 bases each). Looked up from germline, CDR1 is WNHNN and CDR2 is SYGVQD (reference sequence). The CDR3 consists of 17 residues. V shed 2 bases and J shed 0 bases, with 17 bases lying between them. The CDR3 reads CASSERIFGGLSYEQYF. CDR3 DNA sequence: TGCGCCAGCAGTGAGCGCATCTTCGGGGGCCTCTCCTACGAGCAGTACTTC.

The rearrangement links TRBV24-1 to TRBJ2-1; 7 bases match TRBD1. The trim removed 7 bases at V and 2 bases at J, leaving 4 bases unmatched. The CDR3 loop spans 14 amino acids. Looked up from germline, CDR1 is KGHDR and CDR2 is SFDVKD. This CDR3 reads CATSRDSTYNEQFF. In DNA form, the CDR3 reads TGTGCCACCAGCCGGGACAGTACCTACAATGAGCAGTTCTTC.

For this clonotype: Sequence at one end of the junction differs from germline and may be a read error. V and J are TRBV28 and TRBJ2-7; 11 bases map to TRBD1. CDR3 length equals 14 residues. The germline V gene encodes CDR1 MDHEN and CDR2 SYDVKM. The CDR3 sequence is CASRGTGGLYGQYF. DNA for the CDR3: TGTGCCAGCAGAGGGACAGGGGGACTCTACGGGCAGTACTTC.

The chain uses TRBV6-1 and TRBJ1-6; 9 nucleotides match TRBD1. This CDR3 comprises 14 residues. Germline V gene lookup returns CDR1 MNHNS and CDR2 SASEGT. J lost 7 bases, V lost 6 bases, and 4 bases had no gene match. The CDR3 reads CASSGTGRNSPLHF. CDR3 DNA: TGTGCCAGCAGCGGGACAGGGCGGAATTCACCCCTCCACTTT.

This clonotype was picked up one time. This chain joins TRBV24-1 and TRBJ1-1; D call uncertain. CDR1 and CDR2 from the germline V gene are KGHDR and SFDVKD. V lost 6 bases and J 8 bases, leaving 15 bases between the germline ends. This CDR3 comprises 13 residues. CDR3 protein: CATSHSREDEAFF. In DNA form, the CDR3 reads TGTGCCACCAGTCATTCCCGGGAGGACGAAGCTTTCTTT.

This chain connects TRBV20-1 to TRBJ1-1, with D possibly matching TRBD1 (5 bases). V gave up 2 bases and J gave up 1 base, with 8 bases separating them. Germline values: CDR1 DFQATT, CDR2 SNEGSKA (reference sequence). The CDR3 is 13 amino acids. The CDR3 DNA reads TGCAGTGCTAGATCAGGGAGGAACACTGAAGCTTTCTTT. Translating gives CSARSGRNTEAFF.

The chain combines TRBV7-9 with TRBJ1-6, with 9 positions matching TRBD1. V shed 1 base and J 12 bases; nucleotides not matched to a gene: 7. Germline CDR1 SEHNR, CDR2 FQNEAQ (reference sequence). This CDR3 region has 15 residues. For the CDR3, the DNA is TGTGCCAGCAGCTTAGGCACAGGGGGCGAGGGACCCCTCCACTTT. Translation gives CASSLGTGGEGPLHF.

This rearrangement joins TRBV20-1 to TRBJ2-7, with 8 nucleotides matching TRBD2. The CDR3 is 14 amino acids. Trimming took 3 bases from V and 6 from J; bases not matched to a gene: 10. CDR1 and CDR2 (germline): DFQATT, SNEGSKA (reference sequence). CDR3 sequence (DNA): TGCAGTGCTAGGCAACTAGCGGTTCTGCCCGAGCAGTACTTC. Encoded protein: CSARQLAVLPEQYF.

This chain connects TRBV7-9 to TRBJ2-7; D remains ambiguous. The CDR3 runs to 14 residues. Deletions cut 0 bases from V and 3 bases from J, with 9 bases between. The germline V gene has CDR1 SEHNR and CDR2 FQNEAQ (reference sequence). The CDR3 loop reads CASSLAAGSYEQYF. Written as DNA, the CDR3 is TGTGCCAGCAGCTTAGCTGCCGGTAGCTACGAGCAGTACTTC.

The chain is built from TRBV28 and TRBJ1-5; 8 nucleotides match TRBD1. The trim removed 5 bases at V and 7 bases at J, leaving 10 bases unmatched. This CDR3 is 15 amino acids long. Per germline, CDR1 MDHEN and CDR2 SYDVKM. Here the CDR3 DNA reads TGTGCCAGCAGTACTAGATGGACAGGGAACCAGCCCCAGCATTTT. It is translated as CASSTRWTGNQPQHF.

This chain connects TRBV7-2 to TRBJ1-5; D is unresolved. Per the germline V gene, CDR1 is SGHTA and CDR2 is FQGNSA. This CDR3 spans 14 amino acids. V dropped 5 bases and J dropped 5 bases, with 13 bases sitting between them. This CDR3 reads CASSPLDGYQPQHF. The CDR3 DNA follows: TGTGCCAGCAGCCCCTTGGACGGGTATCAGCCCCAGCATTTT.

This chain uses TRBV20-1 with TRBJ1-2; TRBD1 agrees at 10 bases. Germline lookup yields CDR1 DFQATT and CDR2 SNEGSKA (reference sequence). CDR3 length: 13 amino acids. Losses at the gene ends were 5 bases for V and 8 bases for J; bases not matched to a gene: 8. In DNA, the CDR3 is TGCAGTGCTCCCGAAGGACAGGGGGTAGGCTACACCTTC. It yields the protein CSAPEGQGVGYTF.

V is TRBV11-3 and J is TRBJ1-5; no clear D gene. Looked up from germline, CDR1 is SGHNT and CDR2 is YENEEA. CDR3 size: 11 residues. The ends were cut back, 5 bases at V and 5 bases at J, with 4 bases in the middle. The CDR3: CASSNDQPQHF. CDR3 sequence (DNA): TGTGCCAGCAGCAATGATCAGCCCCAGCATTTT.

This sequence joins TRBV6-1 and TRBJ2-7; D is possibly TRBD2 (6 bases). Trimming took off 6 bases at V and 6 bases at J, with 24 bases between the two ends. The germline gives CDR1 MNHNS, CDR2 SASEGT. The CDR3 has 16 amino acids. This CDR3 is CASSSATGGVRGEQYF. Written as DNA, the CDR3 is TGTGCCAGCAGCTCCGCGACCGGGGGTGTCAGAGGCGAGCAGTACTTC.

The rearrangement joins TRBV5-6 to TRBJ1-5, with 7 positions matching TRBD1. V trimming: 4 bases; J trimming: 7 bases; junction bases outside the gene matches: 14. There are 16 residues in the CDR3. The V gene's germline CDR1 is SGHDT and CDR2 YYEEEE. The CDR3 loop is CASSTTGTPTGQPQHF. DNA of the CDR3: TGTGCCAGCAGCACTACCGGGACGCCGACAGGGCAGCCCCAGCATTTT.

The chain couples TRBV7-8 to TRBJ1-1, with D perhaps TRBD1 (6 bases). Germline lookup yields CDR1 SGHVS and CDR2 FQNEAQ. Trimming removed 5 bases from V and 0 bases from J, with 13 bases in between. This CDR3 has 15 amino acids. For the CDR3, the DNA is TGTGCCAGCAGCCCGGTGGACAGAGTGAACACTGAAGCTTTCTTT. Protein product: CASSPVDRVNTEAFF.

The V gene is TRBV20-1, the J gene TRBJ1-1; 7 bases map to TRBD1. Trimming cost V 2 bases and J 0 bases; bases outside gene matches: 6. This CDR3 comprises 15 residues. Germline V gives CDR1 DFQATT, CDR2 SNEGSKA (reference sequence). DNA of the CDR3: TGCAGTGCTAGACGGGACAGCTTCTTGAACACTGAAGCTTTCTTT. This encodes CSARRDSFLNTEAFF.

CDR3 sequence reads: CASSSQGNSYEQYF. CDR3 sequence (DNA): TGTGCCAGCAGCTCACAGGGTAACTCCTACGAGCAGTACTTC. The rearrangement joins TRBV7-8 to TRBJ2-7, with D perhaps matching TRBD1 (6 bases). This CDR3 is 14 amino acids long. The V gene lost 4 bases and the J gene lost 0 bases, with 10 bases spanning the gap. Germline V gene data show CDR1 as SGHVS and CDR2 as FQNEAQ.

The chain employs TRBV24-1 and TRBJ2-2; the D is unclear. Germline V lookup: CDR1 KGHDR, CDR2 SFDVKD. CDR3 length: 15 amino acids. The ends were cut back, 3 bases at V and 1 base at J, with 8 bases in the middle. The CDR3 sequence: CATSDAQVNTGELFF. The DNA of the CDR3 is TGTGCCACCAGTGATGCGCAGGTGAACACCGGGGAGCTGTTTTTT.

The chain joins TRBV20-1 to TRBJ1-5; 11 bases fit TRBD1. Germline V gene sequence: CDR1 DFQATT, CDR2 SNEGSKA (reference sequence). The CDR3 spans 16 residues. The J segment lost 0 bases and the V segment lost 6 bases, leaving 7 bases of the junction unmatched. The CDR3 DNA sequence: TGCAGTGCAGGGACAGGGGGGTCTTATAGCAATCAGCCCCAGCATTTT. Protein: CSAGTGGSYSNQPQHF.

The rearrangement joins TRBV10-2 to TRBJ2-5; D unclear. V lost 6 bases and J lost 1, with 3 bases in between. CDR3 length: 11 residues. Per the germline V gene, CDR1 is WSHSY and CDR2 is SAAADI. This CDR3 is CASSTQETQYF. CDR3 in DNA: TGCGCCAGCAGCACCCAAGAGACCCAGTACTTC.

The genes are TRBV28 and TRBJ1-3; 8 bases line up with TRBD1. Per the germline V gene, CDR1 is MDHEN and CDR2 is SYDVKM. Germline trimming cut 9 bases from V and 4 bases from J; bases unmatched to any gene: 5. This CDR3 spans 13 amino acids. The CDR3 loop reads CASTGGWGNTIYF. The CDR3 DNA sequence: TGTGCCAGTACAGGGGGGTGGGGAAACACCATATATTTT. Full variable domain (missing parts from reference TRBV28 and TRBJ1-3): DVKVTQSSRYLVKRTGEKVFLECVQDMDHENMFWYRQDPGLGLRLIYFSYDVKMKEKGDIPEGYSVSREKKERFSLILESASTNQTSMYLCASTGGWGNTIYFGEGSWLTVV.

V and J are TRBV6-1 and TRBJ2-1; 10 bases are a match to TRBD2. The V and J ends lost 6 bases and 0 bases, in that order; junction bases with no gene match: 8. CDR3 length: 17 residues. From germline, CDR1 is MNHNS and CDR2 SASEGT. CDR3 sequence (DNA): TGTGCCAGCAGATCAGGACTAGCGGTCAACTCCTACAATGAGCAGTTCTTC. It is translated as CASRSGLAVNSYNEQFF.

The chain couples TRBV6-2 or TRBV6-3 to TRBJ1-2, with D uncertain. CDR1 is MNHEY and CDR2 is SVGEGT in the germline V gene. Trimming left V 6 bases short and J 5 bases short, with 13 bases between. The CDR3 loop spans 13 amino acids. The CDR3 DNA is TGTGCCAGCAGCAGAGACTTAGGGTATGGCTACACCTTC. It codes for CASSRDLGYGYTF.